These T cell receptor beta chains were read from a single sample in a study of regulatory dendritic cells for organ transplantation. The protocol was immunoSEQ multiplex PCR, while the TCRdb copy is restricted to in-frame clones and leaves out a portion. The table shows around 30,000 clones, with roughly 80% occurring only once. Sequencing input: naive CD4+ T cells from blood. Source of these receptors: a human donor in good health. The CDR3 runs from the conserved cysteine through the conserved F or W. The D gene is left open where the match is weak. Clone sizes are given selectively: once, few, many, or a class where the clone is expanded.

J gene | clone size | D gene | V gene | CDR3 protein | CDR3 DNA
TRBJ1-1 | - | TRBD1 | TRBV9 | CASSADRVGTEAFF | TGTGCCAGCAGCGCCGACAGGGTCGGCACTGAAGCTTTCTTT
TRBJ1-6 | - | TRBD1 | TRBV29-1 | CSVEYRGPSSYNSPLHF | TGCAGCGTTGAATACAGGGGGCCAAGCTCCTATAATTCACCCCTCCACTTT
TRBJ1-2 | few | TRBD1 | TRBV19 | CASSVQGADGYTF | TGTGCCAGTAGTGTACAGGGGGCGGATGGCTACACCTTC
TRBJ2-7 | once | - | TRBV6-5 | CASKRGERGYEQYF | TGTGCCAGCAAAAGGGGCGAAAGGGGCTACGAGCAGTACTTC
TRBJ1-5 | - | - | TRBV11-3 | CASSFSTGGDNQPQHF | TGTGCCAGCAGCTTCTCGACAGGTGGGGACAATCAGCCCCAGCATTTT
TRBJ1-6 | - | TRBD1 | TRBV9 | CASSVGGGSSPLHF | TGTGCCAGCAGCGTAGGAGGGGGCAGTTCACCCCTCCACTTT
TRBJ2-5 | - | TRBD1 | TRBV27 | CASSSYRDRHQETQYF | TGTGCCAGCAGTTCCTACCGGGACAGGCACCAAGAGACCCAGTACTTC
TRBJ1-1 | few | - | TRBV2 | CASSERNTEAFF | TGTGCCAGCAGTGAGAGGAACACTGAAGCTTTCTTT
TRBJ1-2 | - | - | TRBV6-1 | CASSEAPGVNYGYTF | TGTGCCAGCAGTGAAGCACCGGGGGTTAACTATGGCTACACCTTC
TRBJ2-7 | - | - | TRBV29-1 | CSVEVRDFRSYEQYF | TGCAGCGTTGAAGTCCGGGACTTCCGCTCCTACGAGCAGTACTTC
TRBJ1-5 | - | - | TRBV6-1 | CASSEGRGLDNQPQHF | TGTGCCAGCAGTGAAGGGCGGGGGTTAGACAATCAGCCCCAGCATTTT
TRBJ2-5 | - | TRBD2 | TRBV7-9 | CASSSSGGAGGPETQYF | TGTGCCAGCAGCTCCAGCGGGGGGGCTGGAGGGCCGGAGACCCAGTACTTC
TRBJ2-5 | - | - | TRBV7-2 | CASSSYQETQYF | TGTGCCAGCAGTTCGTACCAAGAGACCCAGTACTTC
TRBJ2-6 | - | - | TRBV9 | CASSVQGGLPGANVLTF | TGTGCCAGCAGCGTGCAGGGTGGGCTTCCTGGGGCCAACGTCCTGACTTTC
TRBJ2-2 | - | TRBD1 | TRBV6-6 | CASTDRGNTGELFF | TGTGCCAGCACAGACAGGGGGAACACCGGGGAGCTGTTTTTT
TRBJ1-2 | once | TRBD1 | TRBV7-9 | CASSLAPGTGVNYGYTF | TGTGCCAGCAGCTTAGCCCCCGGGACAGGGGTTAACTATGGCTACACCTTC
TRBJ2-2 | - | - | TRBV6-6 | CASSRDRNTGELFF | TGTGCCAGCAGCCGCGACAGGAACACCGGGGAGCTGTTTTTT
TRBJ2-5 | few | TRBD1 | TRBV7-9 | CASSPRQGPIPETQYF | TGTGCCAGCAGCCCAAGACAGGGGCCTATCCCAGAGACCCAGTACTTC
TRBJ2-7 | - | - | TRBV5-4 | CASSARDTNTYEQYF | TGTGCCAGCAGCGCCCGGGACACCAACACCTACGAGCAGTACTTC
TRBJ2-1 | once | - | TRBV19 | CASTLNQDSEQFF | TGTGCCAGTACCCTAAATCAGGACAGTGAGCAGTTCTTC
TRBJ1-2 | - | TRBD1 | TRBV6-6 | CASSPDTGVGYTF | TGTGCCAGCAGCCCCGACACAGGGGTTGGCTACACCTTC
TRBJ2-1 | - | TRBD1 | TRBV27 | CASSKDRDGSNEQFF | TGTGCCAGCAGTAAGGACAGGGATGGTTCCAATGAGCAGTTCTTC
TRBJ2-3 | - | TRBD2 | TRBV19 | CASRETSVTDTQYF | TGTGCCAGTAGAGAGACTAGCGTTACAGATACGCAGTATTTT
TRBJ1-2 | - | TRBD1 | TRBV10-3 | CAISERQGAYGYTF | TGTGCCATCAGTGAACGACAGGGAGCCTATGGCTACACCTTC
TRBJ2-3 | - | TRBD1 | TRBV5-1 | CASSSGTEGTDTQYF | TGCGCCAGCAGCTCCGGGACAGAAGGCACAGATACGCAGTATTTT
TRBJ1-1 | - | - | TRBV11-3 | CASSLALEAEAFF | TGTGCCAGCAGCTTGGCCCTTGAGGCCGAAGCTTTCTTT
TRBJ2-7 | - | TRBD1 | TRBV10-1 | CASSESRGDRGKVYEQYF | TGCGCCAGCAGTGAGTCTAGGGGGGACAGGGGAAAAGTCTACGAGCAGTACTTC
TRBJ1-4 | - | - | TRBV6-5 | CASSYSADATNEKLFF | TGTGCCAGCAGTTACTCGGCGGATGCAACTAATGAAAAACTGTTTTTT
TRBJ2-4 | - | TRBD1 | TRBV6-5 | CASSDRGNAIQYF | TGTGCCAGCAGTGACAGGGGGAACGCCATTCAGTACTTC
TRBJ2-5 | - | - | TRBV7-8 | CASSFGQQETQYF | TGTGCCAGCAGCTTCGGACAGCAAGAGACCCAGTACTTC
TRBJ2-3 | once | - | TRBV9 | CASSPVSGVGTDTQYF | TGTGCCAGCAGCCCCGTGTCCGGGGTAGGCACAGATACGCAGTATTTT
TRBJ2-1 | - | TRBD1 | TRBV5-6 | CATRRQGKYEQFF | TGTGCCACCCGGCGACAGGGAAAATATGAGCAGTTCTTC
TRBJ1-6 | - | TRBD1 | TRBV6-5 | CASSDRVRAPLHF | TGTGCCAGCAGCGACAGGGTCCGGGCACCCCTCCACTTT
TRBJ1-2 | few | - | TRBV19 | CASSGWYWRTGYTF | TGTGCCAGTAGTGGGTGGTATTGGAGGACTGGCTACACCTTC
TRBJ1-1 | once | TRBD1 | TRBV18 | CASSSGGRDTEAFF | TGTGCCAGCTCCTCAGGGGGTAGGGACACTGAAGCTTTCTTT
TRBJ2-7 | - | TRBD1 | TRBV2 | CASNREGARYEQYF | TGTGCCAGCAACCGAGAGGGGGCTAGGTACGAGCAGTACTTC
TRBJ2-7 | - | TRBD1 | TRBV6-1 | CASSFGTGVAYEQYF | TGTGCCAGCAGTTTTGGGACAGGGGTCGCCTACGAGCAGTACTTC
TRBJ1-5 | few | TRBD1 | TRBV9 | CASSVAGGYQPQHF | TGTGCCAGCAGCGTAGCAGGGGGTTATCAGCCCCAGCATTTT
TRBJ1-1 | once | TRBD1 | TRBV19 | CASSLGQGVLTEAFF | TGTGCCAGTAGTTTGGGACAGGGGGTATTGACTGAAGCTTTCTTT